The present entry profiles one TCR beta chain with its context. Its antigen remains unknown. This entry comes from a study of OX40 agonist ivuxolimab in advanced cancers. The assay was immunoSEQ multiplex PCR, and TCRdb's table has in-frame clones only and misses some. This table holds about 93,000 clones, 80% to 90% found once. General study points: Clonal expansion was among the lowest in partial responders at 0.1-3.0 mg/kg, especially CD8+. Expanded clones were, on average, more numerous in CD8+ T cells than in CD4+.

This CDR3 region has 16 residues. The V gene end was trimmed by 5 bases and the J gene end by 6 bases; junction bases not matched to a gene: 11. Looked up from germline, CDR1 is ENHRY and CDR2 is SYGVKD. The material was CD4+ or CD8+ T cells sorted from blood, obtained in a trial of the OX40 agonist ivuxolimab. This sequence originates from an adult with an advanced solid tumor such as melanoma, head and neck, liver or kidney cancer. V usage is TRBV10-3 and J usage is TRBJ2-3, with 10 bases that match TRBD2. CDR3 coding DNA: TGTGCCATCAGTCCTACCCCAGCGGGAGGGGTGGATACGCAGTATTTT. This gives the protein CAISPTPAGGVDTQYF.